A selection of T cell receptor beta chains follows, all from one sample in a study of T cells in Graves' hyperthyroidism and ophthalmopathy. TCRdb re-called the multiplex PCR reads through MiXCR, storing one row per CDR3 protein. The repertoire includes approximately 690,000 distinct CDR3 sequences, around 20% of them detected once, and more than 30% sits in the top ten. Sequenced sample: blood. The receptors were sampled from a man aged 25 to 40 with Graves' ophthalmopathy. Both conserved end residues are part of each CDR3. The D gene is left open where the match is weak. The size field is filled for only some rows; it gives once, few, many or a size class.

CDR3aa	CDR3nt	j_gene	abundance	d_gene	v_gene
CASSFRQALETQYF	TGTGCCAGCAGTTTCCGGCAGGCGTTGGAGACCCAGTACTTC	TRBJ2-5	NA	NA	TRBV7-9
CSARATSGISYNEQFF	TGCAGTGCTAGAGCCACTAGCGGGATCTCCTACAATGAGCAGTTCTTC	TRBJ2-1	few	TRBD2	TRBV20-1
CSARGGQGNNEQFF	TGCAGTGCTAGAGGGGGACAGGGTAACAATGAGCAGTTCTTC	TRBJ2-1	many	TRBD1	TRBV20-1
CASSEEVGQGDQPQHF	TGTGCCAGCAGTGAAGAAGTCGGACAGGGGGATCAGCCCCAGCATTTT	TRBJ1-5	NA	TRBD1	TRBV6-1
CASTPRGEGGKLFF	TGTGCCAGCACCCCCCGGGGGGAAGGAGGAAAACTGTTTTTT	TRBJ1-4	NA	NA	TRBV2
CASSLALAGYNEQFF	TGTGCCAGCAGCTTAGCACTAGCGGGCTACAATGAGCAGTTCTTC	TRBJ2-1	many	TRBD2	TRBV7-6
CASSPPGAGGYTF	TGTGCCAGCTCACCACCGGGGGCAGGAGGCTACACCTTC	TRBJ1-2	few	NA	TRBV18
CASSSLPLARYNEQFF	TGTGCCAGCAGCTCCCTACCCCTAGCGAGGTACAATGAGCAGTTCTTC	TRBJ2-1	NA	NA	TRBV7-2
CASSLEKADRTFYGYTF	TGTGCCAGCAGTCTAGAAAAAGCGGACAGGACCTTTTATGGCTACACCTTC	TRBJ1-2	many	TRBD1	TRBV27
CSARDQGGPDTQYF	TGCAGTGCTAGAGATCAGGGTGGCCCAGATACGCAGTATTTT	TRBJ2-3	few	NA	TRBV20-1
CAWSDLRQGAYEQYF	TGTGCCTGGAGTGATCTAAGGCAGGGGGCCTACGAGCAGTACTTC	TRBJ2-7	many	TRBD1	TRBV30
CASSDAGAGNTEAFF	TGTGCCAGCAGCGACGCAGGGGCGGGGAACACTGAAGCTTTCTTT	TRBJ1-1	few	NA	TRBV6-2/TRBV6-3
CASSQDVGRGTEAFF	TGTGCCAGCAGCCAAGATGTAGGGAGGGGCACTGAAGCTTTCTTT	TRBJ1-1	many	NA	TRBV3-1
CASSSLGQGSYNEQFF	TGTGCCAGCAGCTCCCTCGGACAGGGTTCCTACAATGAGCAGTTCTTC	TRBJ2-1	few	TRBD1	TRBV7-3
CASRGPLRGTEAFF	TGCGCCAGTAGGGGACCGCTTCGAGGGACTGAAGCTTTCTTT	TRBJ1-1	NA	NA	TRBV4-1
CASSPRTSGTLYNEQFF	TGTGCCAGCTCACCAAGGACTAGCGGGACCTTATACAATGAGCAGTTCTTC	TRBJ2-1	few	TRBD2	TRBV18
CASSLELNYEQYF	TGTGCCAGCAGCTTAGAGTTAAACTACGAGCAGTACTTC	TRBJ2-7	many	NA	TRBV11-2
CASSQDVGLLTDTQYF	TGTGCCAGCAGCCAAGATGTAGGGCTATTAACAGATACGCAGTATTTT	TRBJ2-3	NA	NA	TRBV3-1
CASSLDTVQETQYF	TGTGCCAGCAGCTTAGATACAGTCCAAGAGACCCAGTACTTC	TRBJ2-5	many	NA	TRBV11-2
CASSSWDRGDQPQHF	TGTGCCAGTAGTTCTTGGGACAGGGGTGATCAGCCCCAGCATTTT	TRBJ1-5	few	TRBD1	TRBV19
CASSQLGLAAYNEQFF	TGTGCCAGCAGCCAATTGGGACTAGCGGCTTACAATGAGCAGTTCTTC	TRBJ2-1	few	TRBD2	TRBV5-8
CSARDIDEKLFF	TGCAGTGCTAGAGATATCGATGAAAAACTGTTTTTT	TRBJ1-4	many	NA	TRBV20-1
CATSRGGGGDTQYF	TGTGCCACCAGCAGAGGCGGTGGTGGAGATACGCAGTATTTT	TRBJ2-3	few	NA	TRBV15
CASPSRGRWTEAFF	TGTGCCAGCCCGTCCAGGGGGCGCTGGACTGAAGCTTTCTTT	TRBJ1-1	few	TRBD1	TRBV6-1
CASSTETGGNSPLHF	TGTGCCAGCAGTACCGAGACAGGGGGAAATTCACCCCTCCACTTT	TRBJ1-6	few	TRBD1	TRBV6-1
CASSLVEGPYGYTF	TGTGCCAGCAGCTTAGTGGAGGGGCCCTATGGCTACACCTTC	TRBJ1-2	few	NA	TRBV7-9
CASSNTGHNEQFF	TGTGCCAGTAGTAATACGGGCCACAATGAGCAGTTCTTC	TRBJ2-1	NA	NA	TRBV19
CSAPGQGNNQPQHF	TGCAGTGCTCCTGGACAGGGGAACAATCAGCCCCAGCATTTT	TRBJ1-5	many	TRBD1	TRBV20-1
CASSPPGQKGTSSYNSPLHF	TGTGCCAGCAGCCCTCCCGGACAGAAAGGGACCAGCTCCTATAATTCACCCCTCCACTTT	TRBJ1-6	few	NA	TRBV3-1
CASSGTIGAGELFF	TGTGCCAGCAGCGGAACGATTGGGGCCGGGGAGCTGTTTTTT	TRBJ2-2	NA	NA	TRBV6-4
CAWRTSGVETQYF	TGTGCCTGGAGGACTAGCGGAGTGGAGACCCAGTACTTC	TRBJ2-5	NA	TRBD2	TRBV30
CASSLDPEREFF	TGTGCCAGCAGTTTAGATCCGGAGCGGGAGTTCTTC	TRBJ2-1	NA	NA	TRBV12-3/TRBV12-4
CASSREARPNYGYTF	TGCGCCAGCAGCCGAGAGGCCAGACCTAACTATGGCTACACCTTC	TRBJ1-2	NA	NA	TRBV4-3
CASSLGGSGAAFF	TGTGCCAGCAGCTTAGGAGGATCGGGGGCGGCTTTCTTT	TRBJ1-1	many	NA	TRBV11-3
CASSLDSSGGNTGELFF	TGCGCCAGCAGCTTGGATTCCTCAGGGGGTAACACCGGGGAGCTGTTTTTT	TRBJ2-2	few	TRBD1	TRBV5-1
CASSREAGEDEQYF	TGTGCCAGCAGCCGTGAGGCCGGCGAGGACGAGCAGTACTTC	TRBJ2-7	few	NA	TRBV3-1
CSADGHVGETQYF	TGCAGTGCCGACGGGCACGTGGGAGAGACCCAGTACTTC	TRBJ2-5	NA	NA	TRBV20-1
CATSRDQGSWNIQYF	TGTGCCACCAGCAGAGATCAGGGGTCGTGGAACATTCAGTACTTC	TRBJ2-4	few	NA	TRBV15
CASSPDDRATYEQYF	TGTGCCAGCAGCCCGGATGACAGGGCCACCTACGAGCAGTACTTC	TRBJ2-7	few	TRBD1	TRBV5-5
CASTTGTGEFKQYF	TGTGCCAGCACCACCGGGACAGGGGAGTTCAAGCAGTACTTC	TRBJ2-7	few	TRBD1	TRBV18
CASRNPGELFF	TGTGCCAGCAGAAACCCCGGGGAGCTGTTTTTT	TRBJ2-2	few	NA	TRBV6-2/TRBV6-3
CASSQGASPGEQFF	TGCGCCAGCAGCCAAGGAGCCAGCCCTGGGGAGCAGTTCTTC	TRBJ2-1	few	NA	TRBV4-3
CAFLRGYTIYF	TGTGCCTTCCTCAGGGGATACACCATATATTTT	TRBJ1-3	few	NA	TRBV30
CSARDSASYGYTF	TGCAGCGCCAGGGACAGTGCCTCCTATGGCTACACCTTC	TRBJ1-2	many	TRBD1	TRBV29-1
CASSLRGRYYGYTF	TGTGCCAGCAGCTTAAGGGGGCGTTACTATGGCTACACCTTC	TRBJ1-2	many	TRBD1	TRBV13
CASSSEGATQYF	TGTGCCAGCAGCTCGGAGGGAGCTACGCAGTATTTT	TRBJ2-3	NA	NA	TRBV11-2
CASRPDIPSNQPQHF	TGTGCCAGCAGACCAGACATCCCTAGCAATCAGCCCCAGCATTTT	TRBJ1-5	few	NA	TRBV6-2/TRBV6-3
CSVGLTGNQPQHF	TGCAGCGTTGGGTTGACAGGGAATCAGCCCCAGCATTTT	TRBJ1-5	few	TRBD1	TRBV29-1